What follows are 8 T cell receptor beta chains derived from one specimen sequenced in a study of blood T cell repertoires in COVID-19. This table comes from immunoSEQ multiplex PCR, and its TCRdb copy is limited to in-frame clones, with some not included. The sample lists 330,000 or so clones; about 87% were seen once. The sample comprised peripheral blood. The receptor source for this set is a man aged 25 to 40 with COVID-19, enrolled during active disease.

This clone was picked up a small number of times. The gene calls are TRBV7-3 and TRBJ2-1, with 8 bases fitting TRBD1. Per germline, CDR1 SGHTA and CDR2 FQGTGA. V lost 5 bases, J lost 7 bases, and 4 bases stayed unmatched. The CDR3 totals 13 residues. DNA of the CDR3: TGTGCCAGCAGCCCGGACAGGGAAAATGAGCAGTTCTTC. This codes for CASSPDRENEQFF. The full variable domain, its missing parts supplied by reference TRBV7-3 and TRBJ2-1, is GAGVSQTPSNKVTEKGKYVELRCDPISGHTALYWYRQSLGQGPEFLIYFQGTGAADDSGLPNDRFFAVRPEGSVSTLKIQRTERGDSAVYLCASSPDRENEQFFGPGTRLTVL.

The chain is built from TRBV12-3 or TRBV12-4 and TRBJ2-2; no clear D. V was pared by 1 base and J by 8 bases, with 8 bases between. CDR3 length: 13 residues. CDR3 residues: CASSLVGRGELFF. CDR3 nucleotides: TGTGCCAGCAGTTTAGTGGGCAGGGGGGAGCTGTTTTTT.

The chain couples TRBV5-8 to TRBJ1-5; the D gene is possibly TRBD1 (5 bases). This CDR3 comprises 15 residues. From germline, CDR1 is SGHTS and CDR2 YDEGEE. The germline V and J ends were trimmed by 2 bases and 0 bases, with 9 bases remaining between them. CDR3 in amino acids: CASSFGGYSNQPQHF. Written as DNA, the CDR3 is TGTGCCAGCAGCTTCGGGGGGTATAGCAATCAGCCCCAGCATTTT.

The V call is TRBV6-1, the J call TRBJ2-7; 8 bases agree with TRBD1. CDR3 size: 14 residues. Trimming removed 0 bases from V and 3 bases from J; junction bases left unmatched: 1. CDR1 and CDR2 from the germline V gene are MNHNS and SASEGT. As DNA, the CDR3 is TGTGCCAGCAGTGAAGCGGGGACAGGCTACGAGCAGTACTTC. Protein product: CASSEAGTGYEQYF.

As concerns this clone: This sample also contains other DNA sequences that code for the same CDR3. The CDR3 is CASSPPGLAGGSYNEQFF. DNA for the CDR3: TGTGCCAGCTCACCACCGGGACTAGCGGGCGGTTCCTACAATGAGCAGTTCTTC. This chain uses TRBV18 with TRBJ2-1; 12 nucleotides line up with TRBD2. CDR1 is KGHSH and CDR2 is LQKENI in the germline V gene. V dropped 0 bases and J dropped 1; count of bases not matched to a gene: 4. There are 18 residues in the CDR3.

The V gene is TRBV5-4, the J gene TRBJ2-1, with 7 bases that match TRBD2. The V segment lost 3 bases and the J segment 0 bases; nucleotides outside the gene matches: 3. The CDR3 runs 15 residues. Looked up from germline, CDR1 is SGHNT and CDR2 is YYREEE (reference sequence). CDR3 amino acids: CASSSGGASYNEQFF. DNA of the CDR3: TGTGCCAGCAGCTCGGGGGGAGCCTCCTACAATGAGCAGTTCTTC.

This chain links TRBV5-1 with TRBJ1-3; no firm D call. The V end lost 0 bases, the J end lost 4 bases, and 8 bases lay between the germline ends. CDR1 and CDR2 (germline): SGHRS, YFSETQ. This CDR3 spans 14 amino acids. CDR3 region: CASSLVGMGNTIYF. CDR3 DNA: TGCGCCAGCAGCTTGGTTGGCATGGGAAACACCATATATTTT.

The chain employs TRBV20-1 and TRBJ2-1; possible D gene TRBD2, 6 bases. V lost 3 bases to trimming and J lost 8 bases, with 32 bases between them. This CDR3 spans 19 amino acids. Germline V gene sequence: CDR1 DFQATT, CDR2 SNEGSKA (reference sequence). The CDR3 protein is CSASLTGERFAAPLHEQFF. CDR3 nucleotide sequence: TGCAGTGCTAGTTTGACGGGAGAGCGGTTTGCTGCACCACTCCATGAGCAGTTCTTC.